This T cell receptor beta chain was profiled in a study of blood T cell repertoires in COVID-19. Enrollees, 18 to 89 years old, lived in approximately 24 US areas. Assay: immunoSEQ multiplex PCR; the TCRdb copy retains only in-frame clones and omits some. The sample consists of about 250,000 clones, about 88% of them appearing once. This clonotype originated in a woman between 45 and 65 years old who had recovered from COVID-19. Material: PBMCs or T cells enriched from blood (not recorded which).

In nucleotides, the CDR3 is TGTGCCAGCAGCGAAAACAGGGTCGAGCAGTACTTC. Protein: CASSENRVEQYF. The rearrangement joins TRBV11-2 to TRBJ2-7; D perhaps matches TRBD1 (6 bases). The germline V gene encodes CDR1 SGHAT and CDR2 FQNNGV. The CDR3 contains 12 residues. Trimming left V 5 bases short and J 6 bases short, with 11 bases between.